One TCR beta chain is described in this entry. The antigen is undetermined. This specimen comes from a study of cytomegalovirus exposure and HLA in healthy donors. Whole-study results and caveats: Across donors, sequencing depth was assumed by presence/absence analyses to be roughly uniform. V- and J-gene trimming in TCR beta was tied to a missense DCLRE1C variant by an analysis performed later. Later, an analysis found that common viral pathogens appeared to be linked with several of the most significant clusters.

The PCR had 60 Vbeta and 13 Jbeta primers. TCRdb keeps only in-frame clones here, not all; method: immunoSEQ multiplex PCR. The profile shows 130,000 to 150,000 clones, about 74% of them singletons. At collection, donors were nominally healthy, but unrecorded immune exposures were probable. Trimming removed 2 bases from V and 6 bases from J; junction bases left unmatched: 1. The CDR3 contains 12 residues. Per germline, CDR1 MNHNY and CDR2 SVGAGI (reference sequence). The clonotype comes from a man aged 18 to 29 in good health and CMV-seropositive. The V call is TRBV6-6, the J call TRBJ2-7; 7 nucleotides line up with TRBD1. The specimen sequenced was PBMCs. CDR3 loop: CASSYRGPEQYF. In nucleotides, the CDR3 is TGTGCCAGCAGTTACAGGGGGCCCGAGCAGTACTTC.